The rows below give T cell receptor beta chains drawn from one sample of a study of CD8+CD57+ T cells in acquired aplastic anemia. TCRdb reprocessed the reads with MiXCR, giving one entry per CDR3 protein. The sample includes roughly 150,000 distinct CDR3 sequences, around 48% seen only once; the top ten take about 3%. The sequenced sample consisted of sorted CD4+, CD8+, or CD8+CD57+ T cells (not recorded which) from PBMCs. The receptors here all came from a human donor with aplastic anemia. Each CDR3 is given with its conserved first and last residue. A D gene is named only where the DNA matches it firmly. For some rows the clone size is stated as once, few or many, or as a class when expanded; others skip it.

cdr3_length j_call d_call clone_size v_call cdr3_aa cdr3_nt
14 TRBJ2-3 TRBD2 many TRBV14 CASSPGLRTDTQYF TGTGCCAGCAGCCCGGGACTACGCACAGATACGCAGTATTTT
20 TRBJ1-3 TRBD1 - TRBV5-4 CASSLSVIPGQRNSGNTIYF TGTGCCAGCAGCTTGAGTGTGATACCGGGACAGCGAAACTCTGGAAACACCATATATTTT
14 TRBJ1-2 - - TRBV5-1 CASSSLTADYGYTF TGCGCCAGCAGCTCATTAACAGCCGACTATGGCTACACCTTC
13 TRBJ2-2 - - TRBV19 CAGSETNTGELFF TGTGCTGGTAGTGAGACGAACACCGGGGAGCTGTTTTTT
17 TRBJ2-2 TRBD1 - TRBV2 CASSTTTGGDNTGELFF TGTGCCAGCAGCACCACGACAGGGGGCGACAACACCGGGGAGCTGTTTTTT
13 TRBJ1-6 - once TRBV19 CATATDRGQPLHF TGTGCCACCGCGACTGACCGGGGTCAGCCCCTCCACTTT
15 TRBJ2-7 TRBD2 - TRBV20-1 CSAGTSGGFSYEQYF TGCAGTGCGGGGACTAGCGGGGGATTCTCCTACGAGCAGTACTTC
15 TRBJ2-2 - many TRBV2 CASSGAGMNTGELFF TGTGCCAGCAGTGGGGCCGGAATGAACACCGGGGAGCTGTTTTTT
15 TRBJ1-6 TRBD1 once TRBV20-1 CSATGQGRRVSPLHF TGCAGTGCTACCGGACAGGGGAGACGGGTATCACCCCTCCACTTT
17 TRBJ2-5 TRBD2 - TRBV11-1 CASGRTSGSGSQETQHF TGTGCCAGCGGCCGGACTAGCGGGAGTGGATCCCAAGAAACCCAGCACTTC
14 TRBJ1-1 - - TRBV12-3/TRBV12-4 CASSAWGLNTEASF TGTGCCAGCAGCGCTTGGGGTCTTAACACTGAAGCTTCCTTT
15 TRBJ2-2 - many TRBV4-2 CASSLGRGNTGELFF TGTGCCAGCAGCCTTGGGCGGGGGAACACCGGGGAGCTGTTTTTT
15 TRBJ1-2 TRBD1 - TRBV25-1 CASTKPGTGTYGYTF TGTGCCAGCACCAAACCCGGGACAGGGACATATGGCTACACCTTC
16 TRBJ1-6 - - TRBV20-1 CSAPVRSKGWDSPLHF TGCAGTGCTCCCGTGAGGTCAAAGGGTTGGGATTCACCCCTCCACTTT
15 TRBJ1-2 TRBD1 many TRBV19 CASSTDRDRDYGYTF TGTGCCAGTAGTACTGACCGGGACAGGGATTATGGCTACACCTTC
11 TRBJ1-2 - - TRBV6-6 CASSQGNGYTF TGTGCCAGCAGTCAGGGGAACGGCTACACCTTC
16 TRBJ1-2 - once TRBV10-1 CASSESSRSPLYGYTF TGCGCCAGCAGTGAGTCCAGTCGCAGTCCGCTCTATGGCTACACCTTC
15 TRBJ1-1 - - TRBV10-3 CAISGAHGGGTEAFF TGTGCCATCAGTGGGGCTCACGGGGGAGGTACTGAAGCTTTCTTT
13 TRBJ2-7 - - TRBV19 CASSIDLWGEQYF TGTGCCAGTAGTATAGATCTATGGGGCGAGCAGTACTTC
13 TRBJ1-2 TRBD1 many TRBV28 CASSLGQGYGYTF TGTGCCAGCAGTCTAGGACAGGGTTATGGCTACACCTTC
14 TRBJ2-7 TRBD2 many TRBV7-9 CASADIRGRAEQYF TGTGCCAGCGCTGACATACGCGGGAGGGCCGAGCAGTACTTC
14 TRBJ2-7 TRBD1 once TRBV12-3/TRBV12-4 CASSQTGLGYEQYF TGTGCCAGCAGCCAGACAGGGCTCGGCTACGAGCAGTACTTC
18 TRBJ2-7 - - TRBV14 CASSQGGAGAKRRYEQYF TGTGCCAGCAGCCAAGGTGGGGCGGGGGCTAAACGGAGGTACGAGCAGTACTTC
15 TRBJ2-7 - - TRBV6-4 CSSSDCETGSYEQYF TGTTCCAGCAGTGACTGCGAGACAGGCTCCTATGAGCAGTACTTC
15 TRBJ2-7 - many TRBV2 CASYPGGGFPHEQYF TGTGCCAGTTATCCCGGAGGTGGTTTTCCTCACGAGCAGTACTTC
14 TRBJ2-3 - - TRBV10-3 CAISWGRGGDTQYF TGTGCCATCAGTTGGGGACGGGGTGGGGATACGCAGTATTTT
16 TRBJ1-5 - - TRBV12-3/TRBV12-4 CASSKEGQYSNQPQHF TGTGCCAGCAGTAAAGAAGGACAGTATAGCAATCAGCCCCAGCATTTT
17 TRBJ2-7 - many TRBV20-1 CSASETGASGSPYEQYF TGCAGTGCTTCAGAGACGGGGGCGAGCGGTTCTCCCTACGAGCAGTACTTC
12 TRBJ1-4 - - TRBV30 CASMAQGEKLLF TGTGCCTCGATGGCCCAGGGAGAAAAACTGCTTTTT
19 TRBJ1-6 TRBD1 - TRBV24-1 CATRKTGLNTVQRDSPLHF TGTGCCACCAGGAAGACAGGGCTAAATACGGTACAGCGCGATTCACCCCTCCACTTT
13 TRBJ2-5 TRBD1 - TRBV2 CASSRQGFETQYF TGTGCCAGCAGTCGACAGGGGTTCGAGACCCAGTACTTC
17 TRBJ2-1 TRBD2 - TRBV25-1 CARSPLSGTSGPDEQFF TGTGCCCGCAGCCCCCTATCCGGGACTAGCGGGCCTGATGAGCAGTTCTTC
15 TRBJ2-3 TRBD2 many TRBV2 CASTRTSGDTDTQYF TGTGCCAGCACCCGGACTAGCGGAGACACAGATACGCAGTATTTT
12 TRBJ1-2 - - TRBV2 CASSPSFYGYTF TGTGCCAGCAGTCCCAGCTTCTATGGCTACACCTTC
14 TRBJ2-5 - many TRBV7-6 CASSLNPGPETQYF TGTGCCAGCAGTTTAAACCCCGGCCCAGAGACCCAGTACTTC
15 TRBJ2-7 TRBD2 many TRBV20-1 CSARGAKSGSGEQYF TGCAGTGCTAGGGGAGCCAAGAGCGGGAGCGGGGAGCAGTACTTC
13 TRBJ2-3 - - TRBV7-9 CASSLENEDTQYF TGTGCCAGCAGCTTAGAGAACGAAGATACGCAGTATTTT
12 TRBJ1-2 - - TRBV29-1 CSVEQGNYGYIF TGCAGCGTTGAACAGGGGAACTATGGCTACATCTTC
15 TRBJ2-2 TRBD1 - TRBV5-1 CASSFSGTGTGELFF TGCGCCAGCAGCTTCTCGGGGACAGGCACCGGGGAGCTGTTTTTT
14 TRBJ1-5 - many TRBV2 CASTDTSLNQPQHF TGTGCCAGCACAGATACAAGCCTCAATCAGCCCCAGCATTTT
13 TRBJ1-2 - many TRBV24-1 CATSDSPNYGYTF TGTGCCACCAGTGATTCCCCGAACTATGGCTACACCTTC
15 TRBJ1-6 TRBD1 few TRBV6-1 CASRFGQGDNSPLHF TGTGCCAGCAGATTTGGACAGGGCGACAATTCACCCCTCCACTTT
15 TRBJ2-7 TRBD2 many TRBV6-1 CASSLTGGRGYEQYF TGTGCCAGCAGCCTTACGGGGGGACGGGGCTACGAGCAGTACTTC
15 TRBJ1-2 - - TRBV3-1 CASSQTPKTVYGYTF TGTGCCAGCAGCCAGACCCCTAAAACAGTATATGGCTACACCTTC
11 TRBJ2-7 - - TRBV20-1 CSAIQGYEQYF TGCAGTGCCATACAGGGCTACGAGCAGTACTTC
12 TRBJ2-7 TRBD2 - TRBV7-2 CASGLAGLEQYF TGTGCCAGCGGTCTAGCGGGACTCGAGCAGTACTTC
14 TRBJ1-2 - - TRBV12-3/TRBV12-4 CASSEVDGFGGYTF TGTGCCAGCAGTGAAGTCGACGGCTTTGGTGGCTACACCTTC
15 TRBJ2-1 - many TRBV12-5 CASAIRDASYNEQFF TGTGCTAGTGCCATCCGGGACGCTTCCTACAATGAGCAGTTCTTC
14 TRBJ2-5 TRBD2 - TRBV7-7 CASSLAGYQETQYF TGTGCTAGCAGCTTAGCGGGGTACCAAGAGACCCAGTACTTC
13 TRBJ2-2 - - TRBV7-2 CASSLGLVGELFF TGTGCCAGCAGCTTGGGTTTGGTCGGGGAGCTGTTTTTT
14 TRBJ1-2 - - TRBV12-3/TRBV12-4 CASSSRTANYGYTF TGTGCCAGCAGTTCAAGGACAGCTAACTATGGCTACACCTTC
13 TRBJ1-2 - many TRBV9 CASSVAWGDGYTF TGTGCCAGCAGCGTAGCATGGGGAGATGGCTACACCTTC
17 TRBJ1-4 TRBD1 few TRBV10-3 CAISPGQGLKTDGKLFF TGTGCCATCAGTCCGGGACAGGGGCTGAAAACGGATGGAAAACTGTTTTTT
14 TRBJ2-1 TRBD2 once TRBV25-1 CASSVSSGANEQFF TGTGCCAGCAGTGTGTCTAGCGGGGCCAATGAGCAGTTCTTC
19 TRBJ2-1 TRBD2 few TRBV6-1 CASRRGTTSGRALYNEQFF TGTGCCAGCAGGCGGGGAACTACTAGCGGGAGGGCCTTATACAATGAGCAGTTCTTC